Following are 2 T cell receptor beta chains from one sample sequenced in a study of T cells in localized non-small cell lung cancer. Sequencing was performed with immunoSEQ multiplex PCR; in TCRdb, only in-frame clones are kept and a portion is missing. The sample contains fewer than 20,000 clones, 75% to 90% of which appear only once. The sample in question was peripheral blood, obtained before any cancer treatment. These TCRs come from a female donor aged 60 or older with stage III squamous cell lung carcinoma.

The V and J genes are TRBV11-3 and TRBJ2-1, with D uncertain. Germline assignment: CDR1 SGHNT and CDR2 YENEEA. V gave up 3 bases and J gave up 4 bases, with 7 bases separating them. The CDR3 sequence is 13 residues long. CDR3 nucleotide sequence: TGTGCCAGCAGCTTCGATCCTTACAATGAGCAGTTCTTC. Translation: CASSFDPYNEQFF.

The chain uses TRBV5-1 and TRBJ2-5; 7 nucleotides match TRBD2. The CDR3 extends over 14 amino acids. CDR1 is SGHRS and CDR2 is YFSETQ in the germline V gene. The junction had 7 bases not matched to a gene; V was cut back by 4 bases and J by 4 bases. The CDR3, as DNA: TGCGCCAGCAGCAATACTGGGGGGGGAGAGACCCAGTACTTC. Protein sequence: CASSNTGGGETQYF.